This T cell receptor beta chain was identified in a study of T cells in women clearing cervical HPV infection (dated by TCRdb to 2016 to 2018). Background for the entire study: Cases were about two dozen women with histologically confirmed HPV16-related CIN3 or worse, including a couple of invasive cancers. Blood from cases was collected at the visit at which the lesion was first identified, whereas blood from controls was collected once infection was no longer detected. Median age was roughly 33 years in cases versus roughly 40 in controls, and baseline characteristics did not differ significantly. Quality controls consisted of five blinded duplicates per group, for a total of some 60 samples made up of 50 participants and around ten replicates. Controls were some 26 women whose single incident HPV16 infection cleared within 12 months without precancer or cancer developing. For cases, a median interval of roughly 150 days, with an interquartile range of roughly 85 to 220 days, was observed between lesion detection and blood sampling. Cases and controls were matched on year of sample collection and on age within five years. Because only a few women had HLA typing data, the possibility that HLA type acted as a confounder could not be ruled out. The exploratory proof-of-principle case-control study was nested within the Guanacaste HPV Natural History Study in Costa Rica and compared TCR repertoires across cervical HPV16 outcomes. The parent cohort enrolled roughly 9,600 women aged 18 or older in Guanacaste, Costa Rica, during about 1992 to 1995 and followed them for 7 to 8 years. The full study reports these points: Because the number of T cells in each sample was unknown, differences in richness could reflect differing T-cell content rather than repertoire biology. TCR repertoire richness was significantly higher in CIN3+ cases than in controls across sequencing depths, while evenness did not differ. By combining richness with V gene abundances, random forest classifiers separated cases from controls with an estimated AUC of about 0.86. Because of the cross-sectional design, the study could not determine whether the associations came before infection or resulted from infection, and neither effector/memory subsets nor HPV-specific T cells were isolated.

Details on this clone: It has no known antigen specificity.

Every participant had a single incident cervical HPV16 infection, and women with prevalent HPV16 infections were excluded. Cervical HPV DNA was detected with MY09/MY11 PCR, and genotyping was done by dot-blot hybridization. More than 14 mL of heparinized blood was centrifuged, after which the buffy coat was aliquoted, frozen at -30 degrees C, and then stored at -80 degrees C. QIAGEN kits were used to extract genomic DNA from the buffy coat specimens. TCR beta CDR3 regions were amplified by multiplex PCR from an average of roughly 1,300 ng genomic DNA per sample using the immunoSEQ assay. To correct primer bias, the assay used a complete synthetic TCR repertoire to set an amplification baseline. Amplicons were sequenced on the Illumina platform. The study's processing was this. Sequences were error-corrected by clustering with frequency ratios and a modified nearest-neighbor algorithm, then analyzed in the immunoSEQ Analyzer with IMGT gene definitions. At each rarefaction depth, TCR richness and evenness were averaged across 20 rarefaction repeats, and any sample with fewer sequences than the depth was left out. Wilcoxon rank sum tests with FDR correction were used to compare V, D and J gene relative abundances between the groups. Blinded duplicates gave an intraclass correlation of 95.6% for TCR richness and an average of 76.4% across under 75 gene segments. TCRdb mirrors the immuneACCESS table, restricted to in-frame sequences. Some clones are absent from its copies; in checked studies, under half trace to an unresolved V gene, and the reason for the others is unknown. From that table come the V and J calls and clone size; the DNA was used to work out D and trimming. This sample's table contains 29,000 or so clones. The ten largest make up approximately 3% of the sample.

This sequence was found in a woman aged 18-70 years with a cervical HPV16 infection that either progressed to CIN3+ or cleared (not recorded which). Sequencing input: blood buffy coat.

The CDR3 loop reads CASSLSAYNEQFF. The CDR3 DNA, read in part, is TGTGCCAGCAGTCTAAGCGCTTACAATGAG. The receptor chain draws on TRBV12-3 or TRBV12-4 and TRBJ2-1; the D gene assignment is ambiguous. The DNA ends 3 residues before the CDR3 does, and the rest of the CDR3 is filled in from the germline J gene. V is reduced by 5 bases and J by 4 bases, leaving a spacing of 9 bases between them. Its CDR3 holds 13 amino acids, cysteine through phenylalanine. The 30 bases shown cover part of the CDR3, and their frame starts at base 1.